Each of the 4 T cell receptor beta chains below was sequenced from the same sample in a study of T cell responses to AZD1222 COVID-19 vaccine. The assay was immunoSEQ multiplex PCR, and TCRdb's table has in-frame clones only and misses some. This table has some 99,000 clones, approximately 88% appearing once. The sample here was peripheral blood, taken 28 days after the second AZD1222 dose. The receptors here all came from an adult who received the AZD1222 COVID-19 vaccine.

This clone was picked up a small number of times. J is TRBJ1-4 and V is TRBV18, with D unclear. The V end was cut by 1 base, the J end by 4 bases, with 10 bases between. CDR3 size: 15 residues. Germline lookup yields CDR1 KGHSH and CDR2 LQKENI. CDR3 amino acids: CASSPLGGLNEKLFF. The CDR3 nucleotides read TGTGCCAGCTCACCACTGGGAGGCCTTAATGAAAAACTGTTTTTT.

The CDR3 spells CATRKDVGSYEQYF. The CDR3 DNA follows: TGTGCCACTCGAAAAGACGTGGGAAGCTACGAGCAGTACTTC. The chain recombines TRBV7-9 with TRBJ2-7, with D uncertain. V was clipped by 10 bases and J by 3 bases, with 19 bases between them. Germline CDR1 is SEHNR and CDR2 is FQNEAQ (reference sequence). CDR3 length: 14 residues.

The chain employs TRBV14 and TRBJ2-3, with D perhaps matching TRBD1 (5 bases). This CDR3 is 16 amino acids long. Looked up from germline, CDR1 is SGHDN and CDR2 is FVKESK. V was cut by 3 bases and J by 10 bases, with 23 bases left in between. The CDR3 region is CASSHWGLRTTTAQYF. In nucleotides, the CDR3 is TGTGCCAGCAGCCATTGGGGCTTGCGGACGACCACCGCGCAGTATTTT.

This chain connects TRBV6-5 to TRBJ2-5; a weak D match, TRBD1 (6 bases). V was pared by 7 bases and J by 5 bases, with 17 bases between. The CDR3 has 14 residues. The V gene's germline CDR1 is MNHEY and CDR2 SVGAGI. CDR3 region: CASNPAGGGETQYF. CDR3 in DNA: TGTGCCAGCAATCCCGCTGGGGGCGGGGAGACCCAGTACTTC.